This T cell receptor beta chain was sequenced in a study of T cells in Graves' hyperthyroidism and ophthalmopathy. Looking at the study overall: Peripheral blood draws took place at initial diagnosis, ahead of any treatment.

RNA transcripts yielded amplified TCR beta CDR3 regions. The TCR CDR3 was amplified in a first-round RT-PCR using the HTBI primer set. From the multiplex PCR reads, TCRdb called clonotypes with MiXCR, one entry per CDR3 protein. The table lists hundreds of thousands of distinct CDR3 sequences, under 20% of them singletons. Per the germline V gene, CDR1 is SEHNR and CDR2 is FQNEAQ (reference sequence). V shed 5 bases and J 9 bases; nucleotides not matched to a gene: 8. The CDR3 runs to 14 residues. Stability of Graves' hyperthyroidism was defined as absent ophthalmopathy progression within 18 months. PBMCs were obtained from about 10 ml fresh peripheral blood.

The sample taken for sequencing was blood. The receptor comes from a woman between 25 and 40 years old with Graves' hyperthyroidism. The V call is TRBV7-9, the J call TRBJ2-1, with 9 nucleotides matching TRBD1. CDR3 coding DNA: TGTGCCAGCAGCATACAGGGGGCAATCGGTGAGCAGTTCTTC. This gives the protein CASSIQGAIGEQFF.